This T cell receptor beta chain was obtained from a study of blood T cells in healthy people across ages. PCR was performed a second time for about 7 to 11 cycles using a sample-barcoded 5' primer and a J-beta primer mix. TCRdb fed the 5' RACE reads into MiXCR, producing one record per CDR3 protein. The sample comprises fewer than 1 million distinct CDR3 sequences, about 42% of which are singletons, and around 21% rests with the top ten. Germline trimming cut 7 bases from V and 1 base from J; bases unmatched to any gene: 4. This CDR3 region has 13 residues. The sequencing sample was made of blood. The chain has TRBV12-3 or TRBV12-4 and TRBJ2-7, with 7 bases aligning to TRBD1. This TCR derives from a man in his sixties in good health. The CDR3: CASTKDRSYEQYF. DNA of the CDR3: TGTGCCAGCACCAAGGACAGGTCCTACGAGCAGTACTTC.